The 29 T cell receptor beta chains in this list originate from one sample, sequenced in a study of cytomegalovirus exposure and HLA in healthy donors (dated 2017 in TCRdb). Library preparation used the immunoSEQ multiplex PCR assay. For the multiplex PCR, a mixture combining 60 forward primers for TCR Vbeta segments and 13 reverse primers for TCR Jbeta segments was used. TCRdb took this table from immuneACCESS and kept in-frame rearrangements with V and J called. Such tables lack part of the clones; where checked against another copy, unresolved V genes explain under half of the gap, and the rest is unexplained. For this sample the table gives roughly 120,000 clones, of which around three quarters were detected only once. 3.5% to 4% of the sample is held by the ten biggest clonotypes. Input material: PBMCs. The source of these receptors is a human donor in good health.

CDR3 nucleotides: TGTGCCAGCAGCCCTCCTGGACATAATCAGCCCCAGCATTTT. Amino acids: CASSPPGHNQPQHF. This rearrangement joins TRBV28 to TRBJ1-5, with D tentatively TRBD1 (5 bases). V lost 6 bases to trimming and J lost 4 bases, with 13 bases between them. CDR1 and CDR2 from the germline V gene are MDHEN and SYDVKM. The CDR3 is 14 residues long.

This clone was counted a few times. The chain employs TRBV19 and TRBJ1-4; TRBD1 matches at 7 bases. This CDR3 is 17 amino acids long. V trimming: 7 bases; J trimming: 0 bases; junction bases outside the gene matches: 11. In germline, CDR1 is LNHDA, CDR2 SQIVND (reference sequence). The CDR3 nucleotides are TGTGCCAGTAAGGGCATGGGACAGATTCCAACTAATGAAAAACTGTTTTTT. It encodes CASKGMGQIPTNEKLFF. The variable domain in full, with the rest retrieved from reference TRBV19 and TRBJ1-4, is DGGITQSPKYLFRKEGQNVTLSCEQNLNHDAMYWYRQDPGQGLRLIYYSQIVNDFQKGDIAEGYSVSREKKESFPLTVTSAQKNPTAFYLCASKGMGQIPTNEKLFFGSGTQLSVL.

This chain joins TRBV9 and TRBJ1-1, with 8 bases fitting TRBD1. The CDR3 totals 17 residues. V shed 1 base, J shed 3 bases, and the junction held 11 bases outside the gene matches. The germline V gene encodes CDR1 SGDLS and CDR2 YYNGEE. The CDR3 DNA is TGTGCCAGCAGCGTAAGGGCAGGGGGCTTGAGGGACACTGAAGCTTTCTTT. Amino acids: CASSVRAGGLRDTEAFF. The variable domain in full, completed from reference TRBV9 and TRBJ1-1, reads DSGVTQTPKHLITATGQRVTLRCSPRSGDLSVYWYQQSLDQGLQFLIQYYNGEERAKGNILERFSAQQFPDLHSELNLSSLELGDSALYFCASSVRAGGLRDTEAFFGQGTRLTVV.

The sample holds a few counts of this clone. CDR3 amino acids: CASSRNTGELFF. CDR3 DNA sequence: TGTGCCAGCTCCCGGAACACCGGGGAGCTGTTTTTT. The V gene is TRBV6-5, the J gene TRBJ2-2; the D is unclear. V lost 8 bases, J lost 1 base, and 5 bases lay in between. The CDR3 has 12 residues. Germline V gene data show CDR1 as MNHEY and CDR2 as SVGAGI.

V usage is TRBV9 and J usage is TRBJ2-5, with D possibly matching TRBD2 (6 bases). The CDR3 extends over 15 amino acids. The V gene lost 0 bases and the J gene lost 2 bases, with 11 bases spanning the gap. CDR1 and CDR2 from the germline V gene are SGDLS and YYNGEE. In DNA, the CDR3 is TGTGCCAGCAGCGTAGCTACGGGGGTACAAGAGACCCAGTACTTC. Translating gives CASSVATGVQETQYF.

The CDR3 DNA reads TGTGCCAGCAGCGCCGAATCCGGGACAACTGAAAAACTGTTTTTT. Its protein product is CASSAESGTTEKLFF. This chain joins TRBV9 and TRBJ1-4, with a possible D match to TRBD1 (6 bases). Germline CDR1 and CDR2: SGDLS and YYNGEE. The V end lost 3 bases, the J end lost 7 bases, and 16 bases lay between the germline ends. This CDR3 is built from 15 residues. The full variable domain, completed using reference TRBV9 and TRBJ1-4, is DSGVTQTPKHLITATGQRVTLRCSPRSGDLSVYWYQQSLDQGLQFLIQYYNGEERAKGNILERFSAQQFPDLHSELNLSSLELGDSALYFCASSAESGTTEKLFFGSGTQLSVL.

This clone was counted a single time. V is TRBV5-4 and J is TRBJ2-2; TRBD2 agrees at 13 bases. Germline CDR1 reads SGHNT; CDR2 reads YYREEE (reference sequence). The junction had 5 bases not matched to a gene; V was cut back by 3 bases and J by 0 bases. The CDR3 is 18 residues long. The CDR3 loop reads CASSSPGTSGANTGELFF. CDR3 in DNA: TGTGCCAGCAGCTCCCCCGGGACTAGCGGGGCGAACACCGGGGAGCTGTTTTTT.

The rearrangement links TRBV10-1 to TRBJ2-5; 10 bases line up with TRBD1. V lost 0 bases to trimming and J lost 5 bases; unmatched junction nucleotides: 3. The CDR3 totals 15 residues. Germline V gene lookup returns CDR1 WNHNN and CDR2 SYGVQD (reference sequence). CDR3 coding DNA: TGCGCCAGCAGTGAGTCGGAGACAGGGGGCGAGACCCAGTACTTC. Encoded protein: CASSESETGGETQYF.

CDR3 in DNA: TGTGCCAGCAGTGAATGGGGGGGACTAGCTGGCCAAGAGACCCAGTACTTC. Residues: CASSEWGGLAGQETQYF. This sequence joins TRBV25-1 and TRBJ2-5, with 9 bases aligning to TRBD2. The junction had 7 bases not matched to a gene; V was cut back by 1 base and J by 1 base. The germline gives CDR1 MGHDK, CDR2 SYGVNS. The CDR3 runs 17 residues. The full variable domain, with the rest looked up from reference TRBV25-1 and TRBJ2-5, is EADIYQTPRYLVIGTGKKITLECSQTMGHDKMYWYQQDPGMELHLIHYSYGVNSTEKGDLSSESTVSRIRTEHFPLTLESARPSHTSQYLCASSEWGGLAGQETQYFGPGTRLLVL.

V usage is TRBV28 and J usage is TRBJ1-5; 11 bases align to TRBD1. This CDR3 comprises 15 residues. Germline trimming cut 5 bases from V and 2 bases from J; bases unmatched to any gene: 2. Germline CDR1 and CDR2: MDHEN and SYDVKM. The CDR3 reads CASSTGQGGNQPQHF. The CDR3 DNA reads TGTGCCAGCAGTACGGGACAGGGGGGCAATCAGCCCCAGCATTTT.

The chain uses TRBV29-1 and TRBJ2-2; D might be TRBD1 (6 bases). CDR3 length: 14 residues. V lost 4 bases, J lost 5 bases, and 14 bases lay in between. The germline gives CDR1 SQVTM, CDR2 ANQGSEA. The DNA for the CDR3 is TGCAGCGTTGGAACAGGGATGGATACCGGGGAGCTGTTTTTT. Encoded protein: CSVGTGMDTGELFF.

CDR3 residues: CASSVRTGGRNTEAFF. CDR3 coding DNA: TGTGCCAGTAGTGTTAGGACAGGGGGCAGGAACACTGAAGCTTTCTTT. The chain employs TRBV19 and TRBJ1-1; 11 nucleotides match TRBD1. The junction had 6 bases not matched to a gene; V was cut back by 5 bases and J by 1 base. Germline CDR1 LNHDA, CDR2 SQIVND (reference sequence). The CDR3 loop spans 16 amino acids.

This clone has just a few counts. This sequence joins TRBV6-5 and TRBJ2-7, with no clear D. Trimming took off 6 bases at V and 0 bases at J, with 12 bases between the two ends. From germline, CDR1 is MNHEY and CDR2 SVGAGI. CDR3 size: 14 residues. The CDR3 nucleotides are TGTGCCAGCAGCCGTCCATACTCCTCCTACGAGCAGTACTTC. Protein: CASSRPYSSYEQYF.

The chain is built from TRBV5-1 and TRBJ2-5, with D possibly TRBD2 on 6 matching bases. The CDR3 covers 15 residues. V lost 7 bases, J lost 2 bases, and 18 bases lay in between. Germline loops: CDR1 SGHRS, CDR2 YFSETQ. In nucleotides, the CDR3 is TGCGCCAGCCGAGCCCCTACTAGCACTCAAGAGACCCAGTACTTC. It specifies CASRAPTSTQETQYF.

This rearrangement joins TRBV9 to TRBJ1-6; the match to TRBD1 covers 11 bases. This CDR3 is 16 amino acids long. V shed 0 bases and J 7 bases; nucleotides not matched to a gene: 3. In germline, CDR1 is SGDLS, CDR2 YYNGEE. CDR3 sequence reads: CASSVGTGGGNSPLHF. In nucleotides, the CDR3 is TGTGCCAGCAGCGTAGGGACAGGGGGCGGGAATTCACCCCTCCACTTT.

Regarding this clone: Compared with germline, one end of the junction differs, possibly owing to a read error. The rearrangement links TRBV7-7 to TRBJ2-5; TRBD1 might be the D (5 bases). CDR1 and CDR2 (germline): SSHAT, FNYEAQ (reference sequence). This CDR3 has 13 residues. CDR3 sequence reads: CASSLVNQGTQYF. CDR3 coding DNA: TGTGCTAGCAGCCTAGTCAACCAGGGGACCCAGTACTTC.

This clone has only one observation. CDR3 sequence: CASRPQGSGQPQHF. CDR3 in DNA: TGTGCCAGTAGGCCGCAGGGGAGCGGTCAGCCCCAGCATTTT. The chain has TRBV19 and TRBJ1-5; a possible D gene is TRBD1 (6 bases). V was cut by 6 bases and J by 6 bases, with 15 bases left in between. The CDR3 spans 14 residues. Per germline, CDR1 LNHDA and CDR2 SQIVND (reference sequence).

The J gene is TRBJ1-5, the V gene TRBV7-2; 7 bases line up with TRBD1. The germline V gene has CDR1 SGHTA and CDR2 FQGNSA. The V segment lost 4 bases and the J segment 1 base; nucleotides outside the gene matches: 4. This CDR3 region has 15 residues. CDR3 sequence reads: CASSSGGWSNQPQHF. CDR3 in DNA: TGTGCCAGCAGCTCAGGGGGATGGAGCAATCAGCCCCAGCATTTT.

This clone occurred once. The CDR3 loop is CASSQAGDGTDTQYF. In DNA, the CDR3 is TGTGCCAGCAGCCAAGCGGGAGACGGCACAGATACGCAGTATTTT. The rearrangement joins TRBV4-2 to TRBJ2-3; a weak D match, TRBD2 (6 bases). The germline V gene has CDR1 LGHNA and CDR2 YNFKEQ. The V gene lost 1 base and the J gene lost 1 base, with 9 bases spanning the gap. The CDR3 has 15 residues.

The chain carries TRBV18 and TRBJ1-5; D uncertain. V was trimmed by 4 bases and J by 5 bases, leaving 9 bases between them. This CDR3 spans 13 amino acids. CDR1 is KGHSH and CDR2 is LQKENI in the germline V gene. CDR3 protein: CASSRSQDQPQHF. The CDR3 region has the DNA TGTGCCAGCTCACGCAGCCAGGATCAGCCCCAGCATTTT.

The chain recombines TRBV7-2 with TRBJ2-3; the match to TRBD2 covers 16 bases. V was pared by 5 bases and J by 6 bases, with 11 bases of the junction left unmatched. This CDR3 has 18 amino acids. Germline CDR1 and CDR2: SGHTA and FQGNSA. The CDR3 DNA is TGTGCCAGCAGCCGCCCGGGGACTAGCGGGAGGGCCGGCGATACGCAGTATTTT. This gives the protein CASSRPGTSGRAGDTQYF.

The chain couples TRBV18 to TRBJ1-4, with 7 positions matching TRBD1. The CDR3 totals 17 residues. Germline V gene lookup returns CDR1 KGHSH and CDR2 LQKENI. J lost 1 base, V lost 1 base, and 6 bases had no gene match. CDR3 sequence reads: CASSPQGQSGTNEKLFF. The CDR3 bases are TGTGCCAGCTCACCACAGGGACAGTCGGGAACTAATGAAAAACTGTTTTTT.

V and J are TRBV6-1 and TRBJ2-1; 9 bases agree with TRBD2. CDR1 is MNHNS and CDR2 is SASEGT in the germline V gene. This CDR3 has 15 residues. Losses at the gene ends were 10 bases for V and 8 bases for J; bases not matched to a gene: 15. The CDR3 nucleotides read TGTGCCACCACCTTAGCGGGAGAGGGCTTCTATGAGCAGTTCTTC. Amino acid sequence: CATTLAGEGFYEQFF.

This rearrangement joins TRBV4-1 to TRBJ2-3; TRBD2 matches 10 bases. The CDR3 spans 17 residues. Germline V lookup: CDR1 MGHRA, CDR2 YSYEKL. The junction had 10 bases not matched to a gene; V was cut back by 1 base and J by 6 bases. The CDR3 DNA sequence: TGCGCCAGCAGCCAAGGGATCGAACTAGCGGGACCTGATACGCAGTATTTT. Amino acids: CASSQGIELAGPDTQYF.

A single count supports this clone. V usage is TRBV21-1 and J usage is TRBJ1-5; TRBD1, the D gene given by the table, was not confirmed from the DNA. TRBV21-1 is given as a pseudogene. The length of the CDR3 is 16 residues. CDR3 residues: CASSKRAGQGLEPQHF. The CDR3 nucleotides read TGTGCCAGCAGCAAACGGGCCGGACAGGGGTTAGAGCCCCAGCATTTT.

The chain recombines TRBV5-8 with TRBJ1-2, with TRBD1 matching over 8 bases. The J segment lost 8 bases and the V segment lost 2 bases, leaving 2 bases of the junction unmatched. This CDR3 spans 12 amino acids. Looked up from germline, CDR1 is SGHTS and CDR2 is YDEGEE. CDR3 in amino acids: CASSFRGPGYTF. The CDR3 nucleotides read TGTGCCAGCAGCTTCAGGGGGCCGGGCTACACCTTC.

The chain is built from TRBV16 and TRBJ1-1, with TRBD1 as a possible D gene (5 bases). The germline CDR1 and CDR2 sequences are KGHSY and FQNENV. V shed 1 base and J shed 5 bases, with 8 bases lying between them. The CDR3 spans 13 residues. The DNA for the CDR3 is TGTGCCAGCAGCCAATGGCGGGGGACTGAAGCTTTCTTT. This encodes CASSQWRGTEAFF.

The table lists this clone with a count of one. This chain's CDR3 is CASSVDIGLVRGELFF. The CDR3, as DNA: TGTGCCAGCAGCGTAGATATCGGTCTGGTCCGCGGGGAGCTGTTTTTT. V usage is TRBV9 and J usage is TRBJ2-2; D is unclear. CDR1 is SGDLS, CDR2 YYNGEE, per germline. V gave up 0 bases and J gave up 7 bases, with 16 bases separating them. This CDR3 is 16 amino acids long.

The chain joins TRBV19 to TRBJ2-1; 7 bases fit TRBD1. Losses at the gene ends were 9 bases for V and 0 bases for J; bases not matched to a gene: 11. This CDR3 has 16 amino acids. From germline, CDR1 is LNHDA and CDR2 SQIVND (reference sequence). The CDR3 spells CASDRRGGRSYNEQFF. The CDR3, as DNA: TGTGCCAGCGATCGGCGAGGGGGCCGCTCCTACAATGAGCAGTTCTTC.